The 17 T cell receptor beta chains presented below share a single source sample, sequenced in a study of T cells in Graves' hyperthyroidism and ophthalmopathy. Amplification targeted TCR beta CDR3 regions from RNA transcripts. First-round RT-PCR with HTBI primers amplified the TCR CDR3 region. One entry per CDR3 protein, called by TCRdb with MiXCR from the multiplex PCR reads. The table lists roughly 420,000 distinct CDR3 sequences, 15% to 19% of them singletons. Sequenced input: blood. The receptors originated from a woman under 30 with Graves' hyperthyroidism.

DNA of the CDR3: TGTGCCAGCACCAAATCGGGCCAGGGGGAGACTGAAGCTTTCTTT. Encoded protein: CASTKSGQGETEAFF. The chain links TRBV27 to TRBJ1-1, with 7 bases fitting TRBD1. CDR3 length: 15 residues. Trimming cost V 7 bases and J 5 bases; bases outside gene matches: 13. Germline CDR1 reads MNHEY; CDR2 reads SMNVEV (reference sequence).

CDR3 in amino acids: CASSIGQRKAYEQYF. Written as DNA, the CDR3 is TGTGCCAGTAGTATCGGACAGCGGAAAGCCTACGAGCAGTACTTC. The chain recombines TRBV19 with TRBJ2-7; a weak D match, TRBD1 (6 bases). The V gene's germline CDR1 is LNHDA and CDR2 SQIVND (reference sequence). V shed 3 bases and J shed 2 bases, with 14 bases lying between them. CDR3 length: 15 amino acids.

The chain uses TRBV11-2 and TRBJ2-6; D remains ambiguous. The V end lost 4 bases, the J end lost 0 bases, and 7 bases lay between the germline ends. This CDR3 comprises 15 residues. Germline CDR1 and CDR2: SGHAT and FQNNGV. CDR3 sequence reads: CASSYYSSGANVLTF. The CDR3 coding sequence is TGTGCCAGCAGCTACTACAGCTCTGGGGCCAACGTCCTGACTTTC.

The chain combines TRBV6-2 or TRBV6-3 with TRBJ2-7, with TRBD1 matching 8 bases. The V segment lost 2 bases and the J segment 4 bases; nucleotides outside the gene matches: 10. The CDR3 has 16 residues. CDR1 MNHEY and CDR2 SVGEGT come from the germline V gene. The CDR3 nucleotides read TGTGCCAGCAGTTACGGGACAGGTTCACCACCTTACGAGCAGTACTTC. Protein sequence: CASSYGTGSPPYEQYF.

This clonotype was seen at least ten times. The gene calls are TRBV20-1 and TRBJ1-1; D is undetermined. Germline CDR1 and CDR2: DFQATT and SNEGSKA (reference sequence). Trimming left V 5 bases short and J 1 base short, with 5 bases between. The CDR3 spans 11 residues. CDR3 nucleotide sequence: TGCAGTGCTGAATGGAACACTGAAGCTTTCTTT. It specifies CSAEWNTEAFF.

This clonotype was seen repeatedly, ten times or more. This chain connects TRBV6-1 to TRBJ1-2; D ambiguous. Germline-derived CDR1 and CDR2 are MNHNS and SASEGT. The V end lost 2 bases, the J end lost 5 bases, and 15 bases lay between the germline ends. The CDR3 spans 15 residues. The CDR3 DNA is TGTGCCAGCAGTGAACAGGACGGAACGGGGTATGGCTACACCTTC. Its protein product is CASSEQDGTGYGYTF.

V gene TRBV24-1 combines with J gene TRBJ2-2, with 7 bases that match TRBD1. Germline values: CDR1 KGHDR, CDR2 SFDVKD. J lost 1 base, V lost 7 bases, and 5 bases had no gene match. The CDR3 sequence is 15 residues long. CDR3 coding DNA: TGTGCCACCAGCCCGGGACAGATGAACACCGGGGAGCTGTTTTTT. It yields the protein CATSPGQMNTGELFF.

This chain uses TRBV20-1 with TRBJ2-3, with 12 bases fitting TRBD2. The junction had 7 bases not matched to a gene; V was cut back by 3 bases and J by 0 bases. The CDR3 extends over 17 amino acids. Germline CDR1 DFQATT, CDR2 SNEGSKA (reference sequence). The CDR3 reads CSASFGLAGPSTDTQYF. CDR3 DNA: TGCAGTGCTAGCTTCGGACTAGCGGGACCTAGCACAGATACGCAGTATTTT.

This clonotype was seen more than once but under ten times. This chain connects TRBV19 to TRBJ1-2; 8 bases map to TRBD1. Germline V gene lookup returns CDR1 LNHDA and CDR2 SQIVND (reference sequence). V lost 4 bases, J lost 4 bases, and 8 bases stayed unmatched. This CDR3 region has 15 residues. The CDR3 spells CASSRHRDRRYGYTF. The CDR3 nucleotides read TGTGCCAGTAGTAGGCACCGGGACAGGCGCTATGGCTACACCTTC.

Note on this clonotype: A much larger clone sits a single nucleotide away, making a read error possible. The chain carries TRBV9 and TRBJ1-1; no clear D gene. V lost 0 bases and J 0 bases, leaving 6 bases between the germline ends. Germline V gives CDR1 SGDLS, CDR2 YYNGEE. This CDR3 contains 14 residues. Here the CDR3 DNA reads TGTGCCAGCAGCGTAGCGGGGTTGAACACTGAAGCTTTCTTT. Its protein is CASSVAGLNTEAFF.

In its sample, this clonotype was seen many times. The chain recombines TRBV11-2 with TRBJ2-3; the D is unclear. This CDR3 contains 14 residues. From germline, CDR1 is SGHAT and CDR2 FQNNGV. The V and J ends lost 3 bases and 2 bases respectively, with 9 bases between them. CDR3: CASSFRLDTDTQYF. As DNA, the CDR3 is TGTGCCAGCAGCTTCAGATTAGACACAGATACGCAGTATTTT.

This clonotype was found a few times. The CDR3 DNA reads TGTGCCAGCAGCCTCCTCCAGGGGATCTATCAGCCCCAGCATTTT. This gives the protein CASSLLQGIYQPQHF. This rearrangement joins TRBV5-8 to TRBJ1-5; possibly TRBD1 for D (6 bases). This CDR3 comprises 15 residues. Between the trimmed V and J ends, which lost 4 bases and 5 bases, there was a span of 16 bases. Germline V gene sequence: CDR1 SGHTS, CDR2 YDEGEE.

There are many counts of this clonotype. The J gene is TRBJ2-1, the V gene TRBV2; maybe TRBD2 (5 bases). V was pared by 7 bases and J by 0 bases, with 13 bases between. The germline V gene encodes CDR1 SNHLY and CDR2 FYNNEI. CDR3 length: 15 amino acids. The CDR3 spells CASTLSGSSYNEQFF. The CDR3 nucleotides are TGTGCCAGCACTTTGAGCGGAAGCTCCTACAATGAGCAGTTCTTC.

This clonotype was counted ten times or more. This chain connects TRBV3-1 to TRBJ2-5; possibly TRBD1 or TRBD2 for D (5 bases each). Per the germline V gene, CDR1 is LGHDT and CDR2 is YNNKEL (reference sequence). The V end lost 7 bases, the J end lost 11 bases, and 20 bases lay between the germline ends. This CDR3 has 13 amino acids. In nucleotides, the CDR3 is TGTGCCAGCACCCGAGGGGACCACGGATATCAGTACTTC. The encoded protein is CASTRGDHGYQYF.

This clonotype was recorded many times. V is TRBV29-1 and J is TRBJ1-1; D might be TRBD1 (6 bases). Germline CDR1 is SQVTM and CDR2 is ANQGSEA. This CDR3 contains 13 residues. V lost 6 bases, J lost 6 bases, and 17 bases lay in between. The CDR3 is CSVPLGEGAEAFF. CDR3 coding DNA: TGCAGCGTGCCCTTGGGGGAGGGGGCTGAAGCTTTCTTT.

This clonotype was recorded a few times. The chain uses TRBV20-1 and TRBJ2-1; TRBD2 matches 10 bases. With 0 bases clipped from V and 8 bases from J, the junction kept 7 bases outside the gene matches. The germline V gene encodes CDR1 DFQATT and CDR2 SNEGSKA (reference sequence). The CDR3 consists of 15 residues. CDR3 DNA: TGCAGTGCTAGAGATCCCCTAGCGGGGGCGCATGAGCAGTTCTTC. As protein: CSARDPLAGAHEQFF.

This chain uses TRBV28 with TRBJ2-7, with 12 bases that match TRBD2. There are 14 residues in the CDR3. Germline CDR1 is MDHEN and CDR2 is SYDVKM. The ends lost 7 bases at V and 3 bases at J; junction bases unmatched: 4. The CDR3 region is CASTPTSGGYEQYF. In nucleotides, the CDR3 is TGTGCCAGCACCCCGACTAGCGGGGGCTACGAGCAGTACTTC. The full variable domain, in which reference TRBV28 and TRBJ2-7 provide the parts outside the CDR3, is DVKVTQSSRYLVKRTGEKVFLECVQDMDHENMFWYRQDPGLGLRLIYFSYDVKMKEKGDIPEGYSVSREKKERFSLILESASTNQTSMYLCASTPTSGGYEQYFGPGTRLTVT.